This entry describes one T cell receptor beta chain. Seattle patients were enrolled during active infection and followed longitudinally. The data were obtained in a study of blood T cell repertoires in COVID-19. Study in general: COVID-19 samples collected from the United States, Italy and Spain covered acute and convalescent phases.

In the source study's methods: Reference gene primer amplification gave estimated nucleated cell counts. The method was immunoSEQ multiplex PCR; TCRdb's version includes in-frame clones alone and lacks a portion of them. V, J and clone size were drawn from that table, and D and trimming were deduced from the DNA. This table holds approximately 75,000 clones, about 86% found once. Trimming at V came to 4 bases and at J to 2 bases, leaving 10 bases not matched to a gene. The CDR3 is 16 amino acids. The germline V gene encodes CDR1 WSHSY and CDR2 SAAADI. The chain joins TRBV10-2 to TRBJ2-7, with 8 bases lining up with TRBD1. The sequencing input was peripheral blood. This TCR was sampled from an older man with COVID-19, enrolled during active disease. CDR3 residues: CASSVYRTGKTYEQYF. The CDR3 nucleotides are TGCGCCAGCAGTGTCTACAGGACAGGGAAAACCTACGAGCAGTACTTC.